The 26 T cell receptor beta chains below all came from one sample that was sequenced in a study of vaccination and CD4 T cells after COVID-19. Their antigen targets remain unknown. Cultured CD4+ T-cell DNA underwent Oncomine TCR Beta short-read sequencing. In TCRdb, the PCR reads were re-called with MiXCR into one record per CDR3 protein. The table has a few thousand distinct CDR3 sequences, less than 40% seen once; the top ten hold around three quarters. As for treatment: roughly 11-day PBMC culture with coronavirus spike peptide pools or control peptides (ViraFEST assay). CD4+ T cells of the unexposed donor were collected before the COVID-19 pandemic (2011-2018). The sample taken for sequencing was CD4+ T cells from blood, cultured in vitro. The origin of the receptors is a human donor in good health.

The chain is built from TRBV24-1 and TRBJ2-1; D gene uncertain. V dropped 2 bases and J dropped 0 bases, with 10 bases sitting between them. Germline V gene lookup returns CDR1 KGHDR and CDR2 SFDVKD. The CDR3 loop spans 16 amino acids. The CDR3 here is CATSDSGRGSYNEQFF. Written as DNA, the CDR3 is TGTGCCACCAGTGATTCCGGGCGAGGCTCCTACAATGAGCAGTTCTTC.

The genes are TRBV11-1 and TRBJ2-5; TRBD2 aligns across 13 bases. Germline assignment: CDR1 SGHAT and CDR2 FQDESV (reference sequence). CDR3 length: 18 residues. Unmatched junction bases numbered 15, after V lost 6 bases and J lost 5 bases. CDR3 region: CASSTLPGLAGLGETQYF. In nucleotides, the CDR3 is TGTGCCAGCAGTACTCTACCGGGACTAGCGGGATTAGGGGAGACCCAGTACTTC.

The genes are TRBV4-1 and TRBJ2-3; perhaps TRBD2 as D (6 bases). Germline V CDR1 and CDR2: MGHRA, YSYEKL. Trimming shortened V by 6 bases and J by 6 bases, and 16 bases separated the two germline ends. The CDR3 runs 14 residues. The CDR3 DNA sequence: TGCGCCAGCAGGGGGACGGTGGCGGGGGATACGCAGTATTTT. Translating gives CASRGTVAGDTQYF.

This chain links TRBV24-1 with TRBJ1-2; D is perhaps TRBD1 (6 bases). The CDR3 is 14 amino acids. Trimming stripped 1 base from V and 2 bases from J, with 7 bases between. Germline CDR1 KGHDR, CDR2 SFDVKD. The CDR3 region has the DNA TGTGCCACCAGTGATTTAGACAGGAACTATGGCTACACCTTC. Translated: CATSDLDRNYGYTF.

J is TRBJ2-3 and V is TRBV10-3; 14 nucleotides align to TRBD2. CDR1 and CDR2 (germline): ENHRY, SYGVKD. There are 16 residues in the CDR3. V dropped 8 bases and J dropped 4; count of bases not matched to a gene: 8. The DNA of the CDR3 is TGTGCCATCGGGGGGACTAGCGGGAGAATGGCAGATACGCAGTATTTT. Amino acids: CAIGGTSGRMADTQYF.

This clonotype occurred a few times. This rearrangement joins TRBV10-3 to TRBJ1-1, with D perhaps matching TRBD1 (5 bases). Germline-derived CDR1 and CDR2 are ENHRY and SYGVKD. Trimming cost V 6 bases and J 3 bases, with 11 bases left between them. The length of the CDR3 is 13 residues. CDR3 in DNA: TGTGCCATCAGGGGGGGGGATTACACTGAAGCTTTCTTT. Translation gives CAIRGGDYTEAFF.

The V call is TRBV5-1, the J call TRBJ2-7; the D gene is possibly TRBD1 (5 bases). The V end lost 0 bases, the J end lost 6 bases, and 10 bases lay between the germline ends. The germline gives CDR1 SGHRS, CDR2 YFSETQ. This CDR3 comprises 13 residues. CDR3 sequence reads: CASSLADSREQYF. DNA of the CDR3: TGCGCCAGCAGCTTGGCCGACAGTCGCGAGCAGTACTTC.

V gene TRBV11-3 combines with J gene TRBJ1-1, with a weak D call TRBD1 (5 bases). Germline assignment: CDR1 SGHNT and CDR2 YENEEA. V was shortened by 5 bases and J by 3 bases, with 13 bases between the two germline ends. CDR3 length: 14 amino acids. Written as DNA, the CDR3 is TGTGCCAGCAGCCCCTCAGGGATGGACACTGAAGCTTTCTTT. Translating it yields CASSPSGMDTEAFF.

The rearrangement joins TRBV4-2 to TRBJ2-2; 8 positions match TRBD2. V lost 3 bases, J lost 4 bases, and 10 bases stayed unmatched. The CDR3 has 17 residues. Germline V gene data show CDR1 as LGHNA and CDR2 as YNFKEQ. In DNA form, the CDR3 reads TGTGCCAGCAGCCAGAGCCCCTTGCGGGAGGCCACCGGGGAGCTGTTTTTT. This encodes CASSQSPLREATGELFF.

The chain combines TRBV18 with TRBJ1-2, with 8 bases aligning to TRBD1. The CDR3 is made up of 16 amino acids. From germline, CDR1 is KGHSH and CDR2 LQKENI. After removal of 2 bases from V and 0 bases from J, the junction contained 5 bases not matched to a gene. The DNA of the CDR3 is TGTGCCAGCTCACCATCGGCACAGGGGGCTAACTATGGCTACACCTTC. This encodes CASSPSAQGANYGYTF.

The rearrangement uses TRBV7-3 and TRBJ2-5; D possibly corresponds to TRBD2 (5 bases). Trimming left V 5 bases short and J 5 bases short, with 12 bases between. CDR1 is SGHTA, CDR2 FQGTGA, per germline. The length of the CDR3 is 13 residues. CDR3 coding DNA: TGTGCCAGCAGCAGCGGATCTGGGGAGACCCAGTACTTC. This gives the protein CASSSGSGETQYF.

This chain uses TRBV11-3 with TRBJ2-7; TRBD1 aligns across 11 bases. V shed 4 bases, J shed 4 bases, and the junction held 3 bases outside the gene matches. The CDR3 extends over 14 amino acids. Germline CDR1 reads SGHNT; CDR2 reads YENEEA. The CDR3 DNA follows: TGTGCCAGCAGCTCCGGACAGGGGGCTTACGAGCAGTACTTC. Its protein is CASSSGQGAYEQYF.

The table lists this clonotype with a few counts. The CDR3 region is CASSDRDNNEQFF. CDR3 DNA: TGTGCCAGCAGCGACAGGGACAACAATGAGCAGTTCTTC. The chain has TRBV6-4 and TRBJ2-1, with 7 bases lining up with TRBD1. Unmatched junction bases numbered 4, after V lost 6 bases and J lost 5 bases. Germline V lookup: CDR1 MRHNA, CDR2 SNTAGT. The CDR3 runs to 13 residues.

This clonotype was observed a handful of times. This rearrangement joins TRBV11-2 to TRBJ1-1; TRBD1 aligns across 9 bases. J lost 5 bases, V lost 5 bases, and 9 bases had no gene match. The CDR3 length is 15 residues. CDR1 is SGHAT and CDR2 is FQNNGV in the germline V gene. The CDR3 coding sequence is TGTGCCAGCAGCGCACAGGGGGCGGTGGGGACTGAAGCTTTCTTT. Its translation: CASSAQGAVGTEAFF. The full variable domain, with the rest looked up from reference TRBV11-2 and TRBJ1-1, is EAGVAQSPRYKIIEKRQSVAFWCNPISGHATLYWYQQILGQGPKLLIQFQNNGVVDDSQLPKDRFSAERLKGVDSTLKIQPAKLEDSAVYLCASSAQGAVGTEAFFGQGTRLTVV.

The chain has TRBV12-5 and TRBJ2-5; 8 bases map to TRBD1. The CDR3 is 13 residues long. Unmatched junction bases numbered 3, after V lost 7 bases and J lost 2 bases. Germline CDR1 reads LGHNT; CDR2 reads FRNRAP. The CDR3 spells CASAYRGQETQYF. CDR3 in DNA: TGTGCTAGTGCTTACAGGGGGCAAGAGACCCAGTACTTC.

The rearrangement links TRBV20-1 to TRBJ2-3; tentatively, D is TRBD2 (5 bases). Trimming cost V 5 bases and J 4 bases, with 13 bases left between them. There are 13 residues in the CDR3. Per germline, CDR1 DFQATT and CDR2 SNEGSKA (reference sequence). The CDR3 sequence is CSAPLRGADTQYF. The CDR3 nucleotides are TGCAGTGCTCCCCTCCGGGGTGCAGATACGCAGTATTTT.

The chain couples TRBV28 to TRBJ2-7; the D gene could be TRBD1 or TRBD2 (5 bases each). Germline V gene sequence: CDR1 MDHEN, CDR2 SYDVKM. This CDR3 has 12 residues. CDR3 DNA: TGTGCTTCGAGGGGCACGTTTGTCGAGCAGTACTTC. Translating it yields CASRGTFVEQYF.

The chain carries TRBV7-3 and TRBJ2-3; D assignment may be TRBD1 or TRBD2 (6 bases each). Germline loops: CDR1 SGHTA, CDR2 FQGTGA. Trimming removed 4 bases from V and 8 bases from J, with 19 bases in between. The CDR3 consists of 15 residues. As DNA, the CDR3 is TGTGCCAGCAGCTCCACGGGGGAGAGAGGGGGTACGCAGTATTTT. Its protein is CASSSTGERGGTQYF. The whole variable domain, filled in from reference TRBV7-3 and TRBJ2-3, reads GAGVSQTPSNKVTEKGKYVELRCDPISGHTALYWYRQSLGQGPEFLIYFQGTGAADDSGLPNDRFFAVRPEGSVSTLKIQRTERGDSAVYLCASSSTGERGGTQYFGPGTRLTVL.

This clonotype was seen a few times. The rearrangement uses TRBV6-1 and TRBJ1-6; D remains ambiguous. This CDR3 is built from 14 residues. V was cut by 6 bases and J by 10 bases, with 16 bases left in between. Germline V CDR1 and CDR2: MNHNS, SASEGT. The chain's CDR3 is CASSPGSGNSPLHF. CDR3 sequence (DNA): TGTGCCAGCAGCCCTGGGAGTGGGAACTCACCCCTCCACTTT.

V is TRBV20-1 and J is TRBJ1-2, with TRBD1 matching over 7 bases. Unmatched junction bases numbered 4, after V lost 2 bases and J lost 4 bases. The CDR3 sequence is 13 residues long. Germline V gene lookup returns CDR1 DFQATT and CDR2 SNEGSKA (reference sequence). For the CDR3, the DNA is TGCAGTGCTAGAATAGACAGGGTCTATGGCTACACCTTC. This sequence encodes CSARIDRVYGYTF.

This sequence joins TRBV5-4 and TRBJ2-3; 13 bases are a match to TRBD2. This CDR3 region has 17 residues. Germline loops: CDR1 SGHNT, CDR2 YYREEE (reference sequence). The junction had 11 bases not matched to a gene; V was cut back by 4 bases and J by 6 bases. In nucleotides, the CDR3 is TGTGCCAGCAGCCCCTTCTCACTAGCGGGGGGGCGGGATACGCAGTATTTT. This translates into CASSPFSLAGGRDTQYF. The complete variable domain, with remaining parts taken from reference TRBV5-4 and TRBJ2-3, reads ETGVTQSPTHLIKTRGQQVTLRCSSQSGHNTVSWYQQALGQGPQFIFQYYREEENGRGNFPPRFSGLQFPNYSSELNVNALELDDSALYLCASSPFSLAGGRDTQYFGPGTRLTVL.

The chain couples TRBV30 to TRBJ1-5; 9 nucleotides agree with TRBD1. With 5 bases clipped from V and 6 bases from J, the junction kept 8 bases outside the gene matches. Germline values: CDR1 GTSNPN, CDR2 SVGIG (reference sequence). This CDR3 has 14 residues. The CDR3, as DNA: TGTGCCTGGGGCCCAGGGACAGGGTCTCAGCCCCAGCATTTT. Protein sequence: CAWGPGTGSQPQHF.

This clonotype was observed a few times. V and J are TRBV2 and TRBJ1-6; no clear D gene. Trimming shortened V by 10 bases and J by 0 bases, and 10 bases separated the two germline ends. Germline V CDR1 and CDR2: SNHLY, FYNNEI. This CDR3 region has 14 residues. CDR3 nucleotide sequence: TGTGCCATGACGCGTATCTCCTATAATTCACCCCTCCACTTT. Protein: CAMTRISYNSPLHF. Full variable domain (missing parts from reference TRBV2 and TRBJ1-6): EPEVTQTPSHQVTQMGQEVILRCVPISNHLYFYWYRQILGQKVEFLVSFYNNEISEKSEIFDDQFSVERPDGSNFTLKIRSTKLEDSAMYFCAMTRISYNSPLHFGNGTRLTVT.

This clonotype occurred a few times. The V call is TRBV7-2, the J call TRBJ2-7, with D uncertain. The CDR3 loop spans 17 amino acids. V was pared by 0 bases and J by 0 bases, with 15 bases between. Germline values: CDR1 SGHTA, CDR2 FQGNSA. The CDR3 is CASSLAIETGGSYEQYF. In nucleotides, the CDR3 is TGTGCCAGCAGCTTAGCGATTGAGACGGGTGGCTCCTACGAGCAGTACTTC.

The rearrangement joins TRBV28 to TRBJ1-2; D remains ambiguous. The germline V and J ends were trimmed by 7 bases and 0 bases, with 9 bases remaining between them. CDR1 MDHEN and CDR2 SYDVKM come from the germline V gene. The CDR3 spans 13 residues. CDR3 in DNA: TGTGCCAGCACACGAGAGGCTAACTATGGCTACACCTTC. This translates into CASTREANYGYTF.

This chain links TRBV28 with TRBJ1-5, with 8 positions matching TRBD1. CDR3 length: 17 residues. CDR1 is MDHEN and CDR2 is SYDVKM in the germline V gene. Trimming took 1 base from V and 6 from J; bases not matched to a gene: 11. The CDR3 DNA sequence: TGTGCCAGCAGTTTATCAGGGGGCGACTACAATTGTCAGCCCCAGCATTTT. Translation gives CASSLSGGDYNCQPQHF.